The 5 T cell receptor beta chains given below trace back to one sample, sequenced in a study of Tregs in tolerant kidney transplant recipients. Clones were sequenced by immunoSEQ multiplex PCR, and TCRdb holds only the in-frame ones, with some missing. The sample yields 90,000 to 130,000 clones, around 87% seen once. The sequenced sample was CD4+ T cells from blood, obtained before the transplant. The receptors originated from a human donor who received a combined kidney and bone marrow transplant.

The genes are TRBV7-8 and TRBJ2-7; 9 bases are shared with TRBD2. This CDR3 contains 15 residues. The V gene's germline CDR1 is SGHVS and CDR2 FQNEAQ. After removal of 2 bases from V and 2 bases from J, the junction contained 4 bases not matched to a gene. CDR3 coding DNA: TGTGCCAGCAGCTTAAGGCTAGCGGGGCCCTACGAGCAGTACTTC. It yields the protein CASSLRLAGPYEQYF.

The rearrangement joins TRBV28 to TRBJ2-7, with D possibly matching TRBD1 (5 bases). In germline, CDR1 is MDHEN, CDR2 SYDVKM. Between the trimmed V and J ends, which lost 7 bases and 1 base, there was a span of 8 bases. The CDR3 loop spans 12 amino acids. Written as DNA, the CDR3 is TGTGCCAGCAAAGACAGATCCTACGAGCAGTACTTC. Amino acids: CASKDRSYEQYF. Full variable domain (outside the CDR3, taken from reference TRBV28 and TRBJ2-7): DVKVTQSSRYLVKRTGEKVFLECVQDMDHENMFWYRQDPGLGLRLIYFSYDVKMKEKGDIPEGYSVSREKKERFSLILESASTNQTSMYLCASKDRSYEQYFGPGTRLTVT.

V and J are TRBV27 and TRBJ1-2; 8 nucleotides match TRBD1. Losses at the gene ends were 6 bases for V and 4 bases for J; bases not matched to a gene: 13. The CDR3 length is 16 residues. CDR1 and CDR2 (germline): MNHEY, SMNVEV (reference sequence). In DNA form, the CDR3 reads TGTGCCAGCAGCCGGAGATGGACAGGGAACTCCTATGGCTACACCTTC. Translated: CASSRRWTGNSYGYTF.

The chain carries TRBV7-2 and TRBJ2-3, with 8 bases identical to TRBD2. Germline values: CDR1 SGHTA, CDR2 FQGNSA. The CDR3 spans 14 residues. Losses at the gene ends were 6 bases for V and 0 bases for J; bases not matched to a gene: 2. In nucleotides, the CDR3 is TGTGCCAGCAGACCGGGAGGGAGCACAGATACGCAGTATTTT. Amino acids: CASRPGGSTDTQYF.

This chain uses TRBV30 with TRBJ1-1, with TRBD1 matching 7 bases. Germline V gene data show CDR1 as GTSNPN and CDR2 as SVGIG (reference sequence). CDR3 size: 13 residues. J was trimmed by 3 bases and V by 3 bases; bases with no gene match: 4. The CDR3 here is CAWRQGGDTEAFF. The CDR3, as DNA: TGTGCCTGGAGGCAGGGGGGAGACACTGAAGCTTTCTTT.